This entry is about one TCR beta chain. The antigen is unknown. With 60 Vbeta and 13 Jbeta primers, the PCR was carried out. Repertoires were generated with immunoSEQ multiplex PCR, while TCRdb's copy carries only in-frame clones and drops some. The repertoire consists of approximately 41,000 clones, with over 70% occurring once and the leading ten covering roughly 2.5%. The donors, nominally healthy at sampling, likely had unrecorded immune exposures. This sample was taken from a study of cytomegalovirus exposure and HLA in healthy donors. Study outcomes and limitations: Testing in vitro showed three CMV-associated chains specific for CMV antigens.

Sequencing used PBMCs. The receptor was derived from a man aged 50-59 years in good health and CMV-seronegative.

DNA for the CDR3: TGCGCCAGCAGCCAAGGATATAGCGGGAGGGGGCCCTACGAGCAGTACTTC. This translates into CASSQGYSGRGPYEQYF. The chain recombines TRBV4-3 with TRBJ2-5; 11 bases are shared with TRBD2. The tail of the sequence fits TRBJ2-7 better, so the J call may be wrong. The CDR3 runs 17 residues. CDR1 LGHNA and CDR2 YSLEER come from the germline V gene.